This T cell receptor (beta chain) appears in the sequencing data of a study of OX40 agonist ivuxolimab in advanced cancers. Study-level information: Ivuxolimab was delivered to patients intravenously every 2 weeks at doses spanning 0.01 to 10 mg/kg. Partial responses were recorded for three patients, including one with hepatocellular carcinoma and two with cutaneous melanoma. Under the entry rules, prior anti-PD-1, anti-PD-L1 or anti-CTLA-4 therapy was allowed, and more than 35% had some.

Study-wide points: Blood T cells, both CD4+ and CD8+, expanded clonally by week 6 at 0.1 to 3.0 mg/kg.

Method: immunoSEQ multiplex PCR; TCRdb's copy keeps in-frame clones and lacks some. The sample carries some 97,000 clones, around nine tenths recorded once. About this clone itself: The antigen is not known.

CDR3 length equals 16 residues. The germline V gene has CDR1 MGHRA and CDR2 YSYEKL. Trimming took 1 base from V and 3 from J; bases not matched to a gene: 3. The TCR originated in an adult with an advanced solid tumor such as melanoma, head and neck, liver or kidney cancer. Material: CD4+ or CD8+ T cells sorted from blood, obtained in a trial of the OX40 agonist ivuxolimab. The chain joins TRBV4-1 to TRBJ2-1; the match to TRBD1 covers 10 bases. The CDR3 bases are TGCGCCAGCAGCCAAGGACAGGGGGCTAACTACAATGAGCAGTTCTTC. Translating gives CASSQGQGANYNEQFF.